This T cell receptor (beta chain) is from a study of response to subunit inactivated influenza vaccine. Each CDR3 protein is one row after TCRdb ran MiXCR on the RT-PCR reads. The table has fewer than 700,000 distinct CDR3 sequences, approximately 13% seen once. This clonotype has more than one count but fewer than ten. The antigen remains unidentified. After removal of 3 bases from V and 3 bases from J, the junction contained 6 bases not matched to a gene. Germline CDR1 is SEHNR and CDR2 is FQNEAQ (reference sequence). The CDR3 has 15 amino acids. Findings and caveats of the study: Every seasonal influenza vaccination brings in few new T cells, the authors suggested.

The sequencing here drew on PBMCs from blood, taken roughly 47 days after vaccination. This chain connects TRBV7-9 to TRBJ2-3, with 7 bases that match TRBD1. This clonotype was obtained from a man aged 50 to 59 who received an inactivated influenza vaccine. The CDR3 nucleotides are TGTGCCAGCAGCTTCAGGGGGAAAGGAACAGATACGCAGTATTTT. Its protein is CASSFRGKGTDTQYF.